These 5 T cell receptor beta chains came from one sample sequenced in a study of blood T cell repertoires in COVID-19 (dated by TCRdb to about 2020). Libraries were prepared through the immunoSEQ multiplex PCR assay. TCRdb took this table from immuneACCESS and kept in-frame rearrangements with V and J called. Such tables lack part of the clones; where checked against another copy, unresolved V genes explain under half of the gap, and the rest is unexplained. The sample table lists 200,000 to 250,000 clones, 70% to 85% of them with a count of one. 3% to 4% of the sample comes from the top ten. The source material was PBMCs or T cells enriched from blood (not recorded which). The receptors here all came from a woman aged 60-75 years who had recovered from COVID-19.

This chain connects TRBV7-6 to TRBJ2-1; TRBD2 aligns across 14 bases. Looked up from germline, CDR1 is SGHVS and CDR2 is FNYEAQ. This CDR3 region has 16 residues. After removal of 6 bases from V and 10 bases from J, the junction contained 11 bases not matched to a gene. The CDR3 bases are TGTGCCAGCAGTCGGACCGGGACTAGCGGGGGAGAAGAGCAGTTCTTC. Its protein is CASSRTGTSGGEEQFF.

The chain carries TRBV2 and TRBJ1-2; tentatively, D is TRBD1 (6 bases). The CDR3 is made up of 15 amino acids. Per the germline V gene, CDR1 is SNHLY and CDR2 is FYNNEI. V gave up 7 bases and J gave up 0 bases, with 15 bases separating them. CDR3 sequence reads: CASNREKVANYGYTF. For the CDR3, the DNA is TGTGCCAGCAACAGGGAGAAGGTCGCTAACTATGGCTACACCTTC.

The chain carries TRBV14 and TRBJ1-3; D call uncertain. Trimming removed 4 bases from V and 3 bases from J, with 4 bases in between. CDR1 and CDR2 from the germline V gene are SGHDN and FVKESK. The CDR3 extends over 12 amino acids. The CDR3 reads CASSPNGNTIYF. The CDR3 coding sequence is TGTGCCAGCAGCCCTAATGGAAACACCATATATTTT.

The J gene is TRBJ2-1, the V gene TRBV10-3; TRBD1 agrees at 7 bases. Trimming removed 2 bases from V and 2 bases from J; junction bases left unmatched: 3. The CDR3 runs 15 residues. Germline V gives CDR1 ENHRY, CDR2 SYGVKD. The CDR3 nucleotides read TGTGCCATCAGTGAGAGGCAGGGGGCCTACAATGAGCAGTTCTTC. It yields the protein CAISERQGAYNEQFF.

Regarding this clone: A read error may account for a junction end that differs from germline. The DNA of the CDR3 is TGTGCCATCAGTGAGCCAACTAGCGGGGGGGCAAGGGCCGCCGGGGAGAACCAGTACTTC. It is translated as CAISEPTSGGARAAGENQYF. The V gene is TRBV10-3, the J gene TRBJ2-5, with 13 positions matching TRBD2. Germline CDR1 reads ENHRY; CDR2 reads SYGVKD. CDR3 length equals 20 residues.